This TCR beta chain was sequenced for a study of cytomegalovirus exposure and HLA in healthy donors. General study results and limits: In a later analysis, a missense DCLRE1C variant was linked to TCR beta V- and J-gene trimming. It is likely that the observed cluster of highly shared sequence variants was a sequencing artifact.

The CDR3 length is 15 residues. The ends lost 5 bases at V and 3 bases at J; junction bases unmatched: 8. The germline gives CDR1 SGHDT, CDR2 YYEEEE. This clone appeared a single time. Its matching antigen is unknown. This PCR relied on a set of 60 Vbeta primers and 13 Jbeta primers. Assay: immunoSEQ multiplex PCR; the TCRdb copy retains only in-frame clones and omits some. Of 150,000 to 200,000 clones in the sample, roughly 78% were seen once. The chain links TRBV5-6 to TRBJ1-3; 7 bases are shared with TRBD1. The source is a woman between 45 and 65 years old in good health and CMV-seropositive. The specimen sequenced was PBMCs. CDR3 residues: CASRPGQVNGNTIYF. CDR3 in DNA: TGTGCCAGCAGACCCGGACAGGTCAATGGAAACACCATATATTTT.